This TCR beta chain was identified during a study of cytomegalovirus exposure and HLA in healthy donors. General study points: The investigators catalogued under 200 TCR beta chains as cytomegalovirus-associated. Analysis performed later showed TCR beta chains linked to HLA being more clonally expanded than equally common others. V segments that were indistinguishable, TRBV6-2 and TRBV6-3 among them, were omitted from analysis.

In its sample, this clone was seen a few times. Its antigen is currently unknown. This CDR3 has 14 residues. CDR1 and CDR2 from the germline V gene are PRHDT and FYEKMQ (reference sequence). V lost 1 base to trimming and J lost 9 bases, with 15 bases between them. PCR employed 60 Vbeta and 13 Jbeta primers. Assay used: immunoSEQ multiplex PCR; TCRdb lists only in-frame clones, some missing. The repertoire holds 150,000 to 200,000 clones, with more than 70% as singletons. The chain uses TRBV13 and TRBJ1-2; D is undetermined. The source is a boy younger than 18 in good health and CMV-seronegative. The sequencing input was PBMCs. In DNA form, the CDR3 reads TGTGCCAGCAGCTTAGACCGGGTGACCGCGAGCTACACCTTC. It is translated as CASSLDRVTASYTF. The entire variable domain, with the rest obtained from reference TRBV13 and TRBJ1-2, is as follows: AAGVIQSPRHLIKEKRETATLKCYPIPRHDTVYWYQQGPGQDPQFLISFYEKMQSDKGSIPDRFSAQQFSDYHSELNMSSLELGDSALYFCASSLDRVTASYTFGSGTRLTVV.